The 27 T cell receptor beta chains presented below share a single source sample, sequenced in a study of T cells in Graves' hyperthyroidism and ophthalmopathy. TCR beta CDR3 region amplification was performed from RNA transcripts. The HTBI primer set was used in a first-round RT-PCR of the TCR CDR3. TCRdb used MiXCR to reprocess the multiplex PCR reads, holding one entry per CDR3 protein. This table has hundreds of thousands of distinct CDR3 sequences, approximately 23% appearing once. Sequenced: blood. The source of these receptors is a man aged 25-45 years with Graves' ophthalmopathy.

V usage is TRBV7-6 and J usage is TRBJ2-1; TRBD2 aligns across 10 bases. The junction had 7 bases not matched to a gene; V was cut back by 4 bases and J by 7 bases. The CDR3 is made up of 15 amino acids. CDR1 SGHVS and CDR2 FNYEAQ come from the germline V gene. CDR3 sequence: CASSSTSGMTNEQFF. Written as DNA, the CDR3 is TGTGCCAGCAGCTCCACTAGCGGGATGACTAATGAGCAGTTCTTC.

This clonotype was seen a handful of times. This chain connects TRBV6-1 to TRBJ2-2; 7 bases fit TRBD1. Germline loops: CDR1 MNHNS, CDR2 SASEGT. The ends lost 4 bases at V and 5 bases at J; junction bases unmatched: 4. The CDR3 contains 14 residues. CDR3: CASSATGSTGELFF. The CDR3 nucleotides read TGTGCCAGCAGTGCGACAGGGAGTACCGGGGAGCTGTTTTTT.

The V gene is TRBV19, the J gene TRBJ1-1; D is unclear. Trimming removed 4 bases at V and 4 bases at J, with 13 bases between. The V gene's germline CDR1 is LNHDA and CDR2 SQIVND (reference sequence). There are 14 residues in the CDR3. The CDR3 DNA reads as TGTGCCAGTAGTAAGGGCCAGGCGGGCACTGAAGCTTTCTTT. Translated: CASSKGQAGTEAFF.

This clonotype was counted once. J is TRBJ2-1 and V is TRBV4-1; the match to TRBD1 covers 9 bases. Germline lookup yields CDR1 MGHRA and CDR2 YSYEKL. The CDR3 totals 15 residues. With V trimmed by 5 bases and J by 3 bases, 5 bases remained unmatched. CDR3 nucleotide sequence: TGCGCCAGCAGCTTAAGACAGGGGGTCTACAATGAGCAGTTCTTC. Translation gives CASSLRQGVYNEQFF.

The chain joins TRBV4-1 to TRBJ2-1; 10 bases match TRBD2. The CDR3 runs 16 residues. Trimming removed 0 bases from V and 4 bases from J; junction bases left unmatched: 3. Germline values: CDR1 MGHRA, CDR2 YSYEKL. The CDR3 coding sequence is TGCGCCAGCAGCCAAGATCAGCGGGAGGGATACAATGAGCAGTTCTTC. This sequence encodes CASSQDQREGYNEQFF.

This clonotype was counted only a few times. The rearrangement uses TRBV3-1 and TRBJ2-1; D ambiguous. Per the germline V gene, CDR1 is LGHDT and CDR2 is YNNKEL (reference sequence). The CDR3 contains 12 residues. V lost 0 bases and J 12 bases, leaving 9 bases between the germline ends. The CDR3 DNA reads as TGTGCCAGCAGCCAAGACGGCTGGGGGCAGTTCTTC. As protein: CASSQDGWGQFF.

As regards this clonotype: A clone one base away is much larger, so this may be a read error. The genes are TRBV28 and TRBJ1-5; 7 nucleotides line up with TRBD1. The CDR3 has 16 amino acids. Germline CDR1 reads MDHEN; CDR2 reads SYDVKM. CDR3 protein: CGSSLSPGQINQPQHF. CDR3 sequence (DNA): TGTGGCAGCAGTTTATCGCCGGGACAGATCAATCAGCCCCAGCATTTT.

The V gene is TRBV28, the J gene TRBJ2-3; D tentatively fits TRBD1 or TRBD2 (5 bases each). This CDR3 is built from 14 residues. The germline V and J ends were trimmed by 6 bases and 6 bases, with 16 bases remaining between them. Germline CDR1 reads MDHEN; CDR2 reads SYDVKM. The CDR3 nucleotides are TGTGCCAGCAGCCTGACACGAGGGGTGGATACGCAGTATTTT. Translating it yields CASSLTRGVDTQYF. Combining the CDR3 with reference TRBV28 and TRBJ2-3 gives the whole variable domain DVKVTQSSRYLVKRTGEKVFLECVQDMDHENMFWYRQDPGLGLRLIYFSYDVKMKEKGDIPEGYSVSREKKERFSLILESASTNQTSMYLCASSLTRGVDTQYFGPGTRLTVL.

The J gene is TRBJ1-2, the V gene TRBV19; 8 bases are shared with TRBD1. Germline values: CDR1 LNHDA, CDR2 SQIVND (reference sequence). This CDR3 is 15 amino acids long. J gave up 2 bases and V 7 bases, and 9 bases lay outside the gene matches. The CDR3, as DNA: TGTGCCAGTAAACCCGACAGGGGTCAAAACTATGGCTACACCTTC. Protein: CASKPDRGQNYGYTF.

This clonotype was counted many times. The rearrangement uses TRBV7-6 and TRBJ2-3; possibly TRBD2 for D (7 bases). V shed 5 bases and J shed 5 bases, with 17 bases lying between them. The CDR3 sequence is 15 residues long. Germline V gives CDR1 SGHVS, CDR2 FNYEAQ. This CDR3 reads CASSKNLGGQDTQYF. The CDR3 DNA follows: TGTGCCAGCAGCAAGAATTTGGGGGGGCAAGATACGCAGTATTTT.

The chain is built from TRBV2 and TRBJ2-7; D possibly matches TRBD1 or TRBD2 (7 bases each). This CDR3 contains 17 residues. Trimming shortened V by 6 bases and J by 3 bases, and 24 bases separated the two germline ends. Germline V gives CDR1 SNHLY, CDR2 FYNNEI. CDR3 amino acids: CASREGGTVSPFYEQYF. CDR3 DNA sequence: TGTGCCAGCAGGGAGGGAGGGACAGTCAGTCCTTTCTACGAGCAGTACTTC.

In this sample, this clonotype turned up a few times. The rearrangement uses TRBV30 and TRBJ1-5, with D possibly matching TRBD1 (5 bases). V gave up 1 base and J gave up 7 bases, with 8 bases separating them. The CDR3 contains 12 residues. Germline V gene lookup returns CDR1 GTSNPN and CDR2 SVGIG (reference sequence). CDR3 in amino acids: CAWSGGGQPQHF. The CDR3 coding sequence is TGTGCCTGGAGTGGGGGGGGGCAGCCCCAGCATTTT.

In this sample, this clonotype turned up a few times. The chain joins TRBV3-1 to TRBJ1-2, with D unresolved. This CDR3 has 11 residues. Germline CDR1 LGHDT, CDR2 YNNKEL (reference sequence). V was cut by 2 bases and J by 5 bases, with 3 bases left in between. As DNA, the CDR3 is TGTGCCAGCAGCCAACGTTATGGCTACACCTTC. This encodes CASSQRYGYTF.

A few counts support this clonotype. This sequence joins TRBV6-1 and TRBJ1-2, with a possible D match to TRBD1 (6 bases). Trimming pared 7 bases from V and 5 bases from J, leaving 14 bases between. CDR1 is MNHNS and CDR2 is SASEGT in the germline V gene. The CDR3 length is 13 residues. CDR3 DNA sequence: TGTGCCAGCACTCCAGACAGGAGGTATGGCTACACCTTC. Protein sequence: CASTPDRRYGYTF.

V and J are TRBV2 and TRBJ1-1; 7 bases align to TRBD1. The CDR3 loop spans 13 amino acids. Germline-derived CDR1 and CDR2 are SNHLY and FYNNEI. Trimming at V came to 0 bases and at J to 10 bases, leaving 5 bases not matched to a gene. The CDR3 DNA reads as TGTGCCAGCAGTGAAGCAGAGACAGGGAGAGCTTTCTTT. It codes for CASSEAETGRAFF.

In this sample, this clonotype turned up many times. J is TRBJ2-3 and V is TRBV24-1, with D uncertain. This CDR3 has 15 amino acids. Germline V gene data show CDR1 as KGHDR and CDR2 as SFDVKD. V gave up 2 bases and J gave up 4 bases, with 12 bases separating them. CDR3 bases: TGTGCCACCAGTGATTCGTCTTCCCCGCCAGATACGCAGTATTTT. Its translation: CATSDSSSPPDTQYF.

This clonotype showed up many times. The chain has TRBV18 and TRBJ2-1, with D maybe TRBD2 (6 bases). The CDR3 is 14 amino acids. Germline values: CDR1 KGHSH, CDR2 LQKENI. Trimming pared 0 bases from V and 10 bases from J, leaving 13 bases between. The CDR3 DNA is TGTGCCAGCTCACCACCGTCCGGGGGTGGGGAGCAGTTCTTC. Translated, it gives CASSPPSGGGEQFF.

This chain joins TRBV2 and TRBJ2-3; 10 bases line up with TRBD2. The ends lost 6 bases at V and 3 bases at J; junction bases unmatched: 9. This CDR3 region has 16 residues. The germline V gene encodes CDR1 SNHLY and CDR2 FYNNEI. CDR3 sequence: CASRREAGGVTDTQYF. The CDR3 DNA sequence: TGTGCCAGCAGACGCGAAGCGGGAGGGGTGACAGATACGCAGTATTTT. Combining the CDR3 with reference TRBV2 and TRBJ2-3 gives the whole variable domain EPEVTQTPSHQVTQMGQEVILRCVPISNHLYFYWYRQILGQKVEFLVSFYNNEISEKSEIFDDQFSVERPDGSNFTLKIRSTKLEDSAMYFCASRREAGGVTDTQYFGPGTRLTVL.

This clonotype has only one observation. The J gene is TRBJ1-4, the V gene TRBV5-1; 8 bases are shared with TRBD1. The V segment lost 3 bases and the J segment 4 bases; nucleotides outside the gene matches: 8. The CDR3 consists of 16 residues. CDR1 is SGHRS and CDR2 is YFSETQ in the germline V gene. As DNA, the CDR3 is TGCGCCAGCAGCTCGCGGACAGGGTTTGGTAATGAAAAACTGTTTTTT. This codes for CASSSRTGFGNEKLFF.

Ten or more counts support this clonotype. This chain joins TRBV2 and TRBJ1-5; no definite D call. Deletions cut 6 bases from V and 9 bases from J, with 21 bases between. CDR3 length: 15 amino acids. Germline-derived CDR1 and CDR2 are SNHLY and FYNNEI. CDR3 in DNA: TGTGCCAGCAGCCGTTCCCGGACGGACCTGGGGCCCCAGCATTTT. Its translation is CASSRSRTDLGPQHF.

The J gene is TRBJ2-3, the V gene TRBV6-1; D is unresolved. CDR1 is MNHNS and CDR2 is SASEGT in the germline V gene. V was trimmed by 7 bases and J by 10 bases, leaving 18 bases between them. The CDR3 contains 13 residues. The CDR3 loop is CASKGPEQFAQYF. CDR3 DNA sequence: TGTGCCAGCAAAGGACCGGAGCAATTTGCGCAGTATTTT.

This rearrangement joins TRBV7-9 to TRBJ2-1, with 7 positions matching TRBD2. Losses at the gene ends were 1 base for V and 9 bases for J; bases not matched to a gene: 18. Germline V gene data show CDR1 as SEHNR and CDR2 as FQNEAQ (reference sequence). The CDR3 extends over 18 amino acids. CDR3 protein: CASSLEVAGPTSGGEQFF. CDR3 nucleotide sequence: TGTGCCAGCAGCTTAGAGGTAGCGGGCCCTACCTCGGGGGGTGAGCAGTTCTTC.

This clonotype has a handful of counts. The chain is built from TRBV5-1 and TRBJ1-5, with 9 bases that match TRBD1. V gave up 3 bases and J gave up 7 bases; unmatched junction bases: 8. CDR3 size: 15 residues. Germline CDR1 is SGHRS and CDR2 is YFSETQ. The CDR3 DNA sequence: TGCGCCAGCAGCTATACAGGGGGCGCAGGACAGCCCCAGCATTTT. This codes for CASSYTGGAGQPQHF.

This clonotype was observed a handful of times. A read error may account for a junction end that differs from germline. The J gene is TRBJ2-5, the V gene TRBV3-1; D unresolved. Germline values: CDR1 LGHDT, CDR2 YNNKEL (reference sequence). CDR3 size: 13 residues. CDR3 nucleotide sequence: TGTGCCAGCAGCCAAGGGAATTACGAGACCCAGCACTTC. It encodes CASSQGNYETQHF.

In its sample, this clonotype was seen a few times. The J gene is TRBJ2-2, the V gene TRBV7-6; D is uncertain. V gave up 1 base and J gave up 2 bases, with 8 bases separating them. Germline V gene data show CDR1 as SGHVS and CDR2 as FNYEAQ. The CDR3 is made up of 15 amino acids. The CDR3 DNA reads TGTGCCAGCAGCTTAGGGCAGCTTAACACCGGGGAGCTGTTTTTT. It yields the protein CASSLGQLNTGELFF.

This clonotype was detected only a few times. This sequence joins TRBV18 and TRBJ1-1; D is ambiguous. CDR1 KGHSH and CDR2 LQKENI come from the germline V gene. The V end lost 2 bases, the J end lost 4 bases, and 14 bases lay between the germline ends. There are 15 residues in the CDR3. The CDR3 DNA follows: TGTGCCAGCTCACCAATTGTTATAAGAGGCACTGAAGCTTTCTTT. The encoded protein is CASSPIVIRGTEAFF.

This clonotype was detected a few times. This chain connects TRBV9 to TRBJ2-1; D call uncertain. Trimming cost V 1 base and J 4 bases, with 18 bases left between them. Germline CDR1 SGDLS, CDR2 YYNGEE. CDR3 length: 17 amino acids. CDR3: CASSVTGSPGPYNEQFF. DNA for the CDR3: TGTGCCAGCAGCGTAACGGGCAGCCCTGGACCTTACAATGAGCAGTTCTTC.